A selection of T cell receptor beta chains follows, all from one sample in a study of memory CD4+ T cells and cytomegalovirus serostatus. Profiled with immunoSEQ multiplex PCR; TCRdb holds only in-frame clones, not every one. The table lists about 53,000 clones, about 81% of them singletons. Sequences were obtained from memory CD4+ T cells from blood. These receptors were collected from an adult in good health and CMV-seronegative. Each CDR3 is given with its conserved first and last residue. Each record gives: J gene, clone size, D gene, V gene, CDR3 DNA, CDR3 protein. D genes are given only for firm matches. A clone size is listed for some rows: how often the clone was seen (once, few, many), or a class if it is expanded.

>TRBJ1-3|.|.|TRBV18
TGTGCCAGCTCACCCCAAGGGCGCTCTGGAAACACCATATATTTT
CASSPQGRSGNTIYF
>TRBJ2-1|.|TRBD2|TRBV25-1
TGTGCCAGCAGTTTGGCGACTAGCTCCTCAAGCTCCTACAATGAGCAGTTCTTC
CASSLATSSSSSYNEQFF
>TRBJ2-6|.|TRBD1|TRBV27
TGTGCCAGCAGTCTAGGACAGGGCCAGGTAGGAGGGGCCAACGTCCTGACTTTC
CASSLGQGQVGGANVLTF
>TRBJ1-5|few|.|TRBV10-3
TGTGCCATCAGTGAAGAACGGCCAGGAGGTCAGCCCCAGCATTTT
CAISEERPGGQPQHF
>TRBJ2-3|.|.|TRBV6-4
TGTGCCAGCAGTGCTCTATCTTCCCGGGCAGATACGCAGTATTTT
CASSALSSRADTQYF
>TRBJ2-1|.|TRBD2|TRBV4-1
TGCGCCAGCAGCCAAGTACTAGCGGGAGGGAATTGGCAATCAAAGGAGTTCTTC
CASSQVLAGGNWQSKEFF
>TRBJ1-5|.|TRBD1|TRBV2
TGTGCCAGCAGTACTCCGACAGGGGAAAATAGAGGTAGTCAGCCCCAGCATTTT
CASSTPTGENRGSQPQHF
>TRBJ1-6|.|.|TRBV28
TGTGCCAGCAGCCGGGTGGCGGCAAATTCACCCCTCCACTTT
CASSRVAANSPLHF
>TRBJ1-1|.|.|TRBV6-5
TGTGCCAGCGGCTCCGGTTCCAACACTGAAGCTTTCTTT
CASGSGSNTEAFF
>TRBJ1-4|many|.|TRBV5-4
TGTGCCAGCAGCTCCTCCGGGGCCCATAATGAAAAACTGTTTTTT
CASSSSGAHNEKLFF
>TRBJ1-3|.|.|TRBV30
TGTGCCTGGAGTGTACCTCCGTTGAGCTCTGGAAACACCATATATTTT
CAWSVPPLSSGNTIYF
>TRBJ2-7|.|TRBD2|TRBV11-1
TGTGCCAGCAGCCTGTCGGGGGGTCTCTCCTACGAGCAGTACTTC
CASSLSGGLSYEQYF
>TRBJ2-1|.|.|TRBV30
TGTGCCTGGAGTGTTTGGGCGGGGCGCCTAGGGAATGAGCAGTTCTTC
CAWSVWAGRLGNEQFF
>TRBJ2-1|.|.|TRBV5-1
TGCGCCAGCAGCTTGTTCCAGCGGGACAGTGAGCAGTTCTTC
CASSLFQRDSEQFF
>TRBJ2-1|.|TRBD1|TRBV5-1
TGCGCCAGCAGCTCTGAGGGGGCGTCCTACAATGAGCAGTTCTTC
CASSSEGASYNEQFF
>TRBJ1-5|.|TRBD1|TRBV19
TGTGCCAGTAGTAGACAGGGTGGCAATCAGCCCCAGCATTTT
CASSRQGGNQPQHF
>TRBJ1-2|.|TRBD1|TRBV5-5
TGTGCCAGCAGCTTGAGCAGGGGGCAAAACTATGGCTACACCTTC
CASSLSRGQNYGYTF
>TRBJ2-7|.|.|TRBV7-8
TGTGCCAGCAGCTCAGGGGCCGGACCCTACGAGCAGTACTTC
CASSSGAGPYEQYF
>TRBJ1-5|.|TRBD1|TRBV7-2
TGTGCCAGCAGTCCTAAAACTGACAGGGGGTCGGAGCCCCAGCATTTT
CASSPKTDRGSEPQHF
>TRBJ2-5|once|TRBD2|TRBV7-9
TGTGCCAGCAGCTCGGGACTAGCGGGAGCGCGTTTCGAGACCCAGTACTTC
CASSSGLAGARFETQYF
>TRBJ2-7|.|.|TRBV9
TGTGCCAGCAGCGTAAGCGCGGCCTACGCCTACGAGCAGTACTTC
CASSVSAAYAYEQYF
>TRBJ2-3|.|.|TRBV6-1
TGTGCCAGTGCCGGGGACACAGATACGCAGTATTTT
CASAGDTDTQYF
>TRBJ2-2|.|.|TRBV5-4
TGTGCCAGCAGCTTTGACGTTCAAACCGGGGAGCTGTTTTTT
CASSFDVQTGELFF
>TRBJ2-1|.|.|TRBV4-2
TGTGCCAGCAGGAAGGGCTCCTACAATGAGCAGTTCTTC
CASRKGSYNEQFF
>TRBJ2-7|.|.|TRBV25-1
TGTGCCAGCAGTGAAAGATGGGGAGGCTCCTACGAGCAGTACTTC
CASSERWGGSYEQYF
>TRBJ2-7|.|.|TRBV30
TGTGCCTGGAGTGGGTACCGCAACGAGCAGTACTTC
CAWSGYRNEQYF
>TRBJ1-2|.|.|TRBV30
TGTGCCTGGAGTGTACAAGGGGCCGCATATAGGGGCTACACCTTC
CAWSVQGAAYRGYTF
>TRBJ1-6|.|TRBD1|TRBV25-1
TGTGCCAGCAGTCCTCGGACAGGGGGAGGGAATTCACCCCTCCACTTT
CASSPRTGGGNSPLHF